This T cell receptor beta chain was sequenced during a study of metastatic and nonmetastatic thyroid tumors. With MiXCR, TCRdb reprocessed the PCR reads. Here the sample spans some 33,000 clones, 10% to 11% being singletons. Many counts were recorded for this clone. The CDR3 has 15 residues. Germline V gives CDR1 SGHAT, CDR2 FQNNGV. Trimming took 5 bases from V and 6 from J; bases not matched to a gene: 6. Patients underwent thyroid surgery, and none had received any treatment before it. The sequence was obtained from a female donor with papillary thyroid cancer or a benign thyroid nodule (not recorded which). Some clones in this sample may be carry-over from other donors' samples. This rearrangement joins TRBV11-2 to TRBJ2-7; 14 bases line up with TRBD2. Sequencing used blood. The CDR3 protein is CASSPGLAGALEQYF. CDR3 nucleotides: TGTGCCAGCAGCCCGGGACTAGCGGGAGCACTCGAGCAGTACTTC.